Included here is one TCR beta chain sequence, with context. This sample was included in a study of control samples from healthy donors and cancer patients. This CDR3 spans 13 amino acids. The germline V and J ends were trimmed by 4 bases and 3 bases, with 10 bases remaining between them. Germline V gives CDR1 SNHLY, CDR2 FYNNEI. Assay: immunoSEQ multiplex PCR; the TCRdb copy retains only in-frame clones and omits some. The table records 75,000 to 90,000 clones, approximately 81% of them present only once. V usage is TRBV2 and J usage is TRBJ2-7; D remains ambiguous. The sample consisted of blood. The sequence derives from a woman between 40 and 55 years old in good health. CDR3 in DNA: TGTGCCAGCAGTGTTGGCAACGACTACGAGCAGTACTTC. It specifies CASSVGNDYEQYF. Using reference TRBV2 and TRBJ2-7 for the parts outside the CDR3, the full variable domain is EPEVTQTPSHQVTQMGQEVILRCVPISNHLYFYWYRQILGQKVEFLVSFYNNEISEKSEIFDDQFSVERPDGSNFTLKIRSTKLEDSAMYFCASSVGNDYEQYFGPGTRLTVT.